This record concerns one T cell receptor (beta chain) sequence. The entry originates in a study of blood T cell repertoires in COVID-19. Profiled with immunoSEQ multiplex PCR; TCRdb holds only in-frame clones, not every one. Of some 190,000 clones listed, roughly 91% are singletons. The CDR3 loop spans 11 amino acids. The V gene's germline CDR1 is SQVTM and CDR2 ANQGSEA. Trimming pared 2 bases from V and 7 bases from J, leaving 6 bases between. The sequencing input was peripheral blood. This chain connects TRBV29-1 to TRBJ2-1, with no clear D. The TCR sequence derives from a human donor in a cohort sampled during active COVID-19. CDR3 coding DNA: TGCAGCGTTGAATCTGTGAATGAGCAGTTCTTC. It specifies CSVESVNEQFF.